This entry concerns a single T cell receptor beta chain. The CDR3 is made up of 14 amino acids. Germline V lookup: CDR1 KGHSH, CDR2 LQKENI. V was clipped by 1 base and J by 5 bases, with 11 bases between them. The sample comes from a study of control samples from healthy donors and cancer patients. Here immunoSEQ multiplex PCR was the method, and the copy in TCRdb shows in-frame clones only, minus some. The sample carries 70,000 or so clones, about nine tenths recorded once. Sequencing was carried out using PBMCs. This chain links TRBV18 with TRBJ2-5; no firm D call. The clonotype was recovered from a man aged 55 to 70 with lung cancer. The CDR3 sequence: CASSPQVDGETQYF. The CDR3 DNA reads TGTGCCAGCTCACCACAGGTAGATGGGGAGACCCAGTACTTC.